One sample yielded the 29 T cell receptor beta chains listed below, sequenced in a study of blood T cell repertoires in COVID-19. The table came from immunoSEQ multiplex PCR; TCRdb's copy has only in-frame clones and leaves some out. The sample yields roughly 360,000 clones, roughly 87% seen once. Sequenced input: PBMCs or T cells enriched from blood (not recorded which). Receptors were obtained from a woman between 45 and 65 years old who had recovered from COVID-19.

This clone was found a few times. This chain uses TRBV6-2 or TRBV6-3 with TRBJ1-1; no clear D. CDR1 is MNHEY, CDR2 SVGEGT, per germline. The length of the CDR3 is 13 residues. The V end lost 5 bases, the J end lost 1 base, and 8 bases lay between the germline ends. CDR3 nucleotides: TGTGCCAGCAGTCGCACTGAGAACACTGAAGCTTTCTTT. It yields the protein CASSRTENTEAFF.

This clone was detected once. The CDR3 loop is CASSSDPDRVNYGYTF. CDR3 bases: TGCGCCAGCAGCTCGGACCCGGACAGGGTTAACTATGGCTACACCTTC. The V call is TRBV5-1, the J call TRBJ1-2; 8 bases align to TRBD1. V lost 3 bases to trimming and J lost 1 base; unmatched junction nucleotides: 8. CDR1 SGHRS and CDR2 YFSETQ come from the germline V gene. The CDR3 spans 16 residues.

This chain joins TRBV6-2 or TRBV6-3 and TRBJ2-5; 8 nucleotides match TRBD2. The CDR3 covers 16 residues. Germline V gene data show CDR1 as MNHEY and CDR2 as SVGEGT. J was trimmed by 1 base and V by 2 bases; bases with no gene match: 6. Here the CDR3 DNA reads TGTGCCAGCAGTTACCTGGCCGGGAGGGTCCAAGAGACCCAGTACTTC. Amino acids: CASSYLAGRVQETQYF.

J is TRBJ1-3 and V is TRBV30; the D is unclear. The V and J ends lost 2 bases and 5 bases respectively, with 16 bases between them. The CDR3 covers 15 residues. The germline CDR1 and CDR2 sequences are GTSNPN and SVGIG (reference sequence). The CDR3 reads CAWSTAGSRRNTIYF. As DNA, the CDR3 is TGTGCCTGGAGTACGGCAGGTTCCCGACGAAACACCATATATTTT.

A single count supports this clone. The genes are TRBV18 and TRBJ2-3; 14 bases fit TRBD2. The ends lost 4 bases at V and 2 bases at J; junction bases unmatched: 5. The CDR3 is made up of 17 amino acids. Looked up from germline, CDR1 is KGHSH and CDR2 is LQKENI. This CDR3 is CASSLMTSGGATDTQYF. DNA for the CDR3: TGTGCCAGCTCACTGATGACTAGCGGGGGGGCCACAGATACGCAGTATTTT.

The genes are TRBV11-2 and TRBJ2-4; D is possibly TRBD2 (5 bases). This CDR3 has 13 amino acids. CDR1 is SGHAT, CDR2 FQNNGV, per germline. Between the trimmed V and J ends, which lost 4 bases and 8 bases, there was a span of 12 bases. CDR3 sequence (DNA): TGTGCCAGCAGCTCCCGTGGGCGGGACATTCAGTACTTC. Its translation is CASSSRGRDIQYF.

The CDR3 nucleotides read TGTGCCTGGAGGGGGCAGTTTGAAAAACTGTTTTTT. Protein product: CAWRGQFEKLFF. The rearrangement uses TRBV30 and TRBJ1-4, with a possible D match to TRBD1 (5 bases). Trimming left V 3 bases short and J 7 bases short, with 9 bases between. Germline assignment: CDR1 GTSNPN and CDR2 SVGIG (reference sequence). The CDR3 runs to 12 residues. Filled out from reference TRBV30 and TRBJ1-4, the complete variable domain reads SQTIHQWPATLVQPVGSPLSLECTVEGTSNPNLYWYRQAAGRGLQLLFYSVGIGQISSEVPQNLSASRPQDRQFILSSKKLLLSDSGFYLCAWRGQFEKLFFGSGTQLSVL.

This clone has more than one count but fewer than ten. The V gene is TRBV4-3, the J gene TRBJ1-2, with 11 bases fitting TRBD1. Germline CDR1 is LGHNA and CDR2 is YSLEER. V was clipped by 4 bases and J by 4 bases; unmatched bases: 8. CDR3 length: 16 residues. CDR3 nucleotide sequence: TGCGCCAGCAGCCGGGACAGGGGGGAACCACTCTATGGCTACACCTTC. Translating it yields CASSRDRGEPLYGYTF.

The chain uses TRBV7-9 and TRBJ1-2; D perhaps matches TRBD1 (6 bases). There are 16 residues in the CDR3. CDR1 and CDR2 (germline): SEHNR, FQNEAQ (reference sequence). Trimming pared 5 bases from V and 4 bases from J, leaving 20 bases between. CDR3 in amino acids: CASSDGQLLVTYGYTF. Here the CDR3 DNA reads TGTGCCAGCAGCGACGGACAGCTCCTTGTAACCTATGGCTACACCTTC.

The chain carries TRBV9 and TRBJ1-1, with 7 positions matching TRBD1. Trimming removed 3 bases from V and 5 bases from J; junction bases left unmatched: 7. Germline CDR1 is SGDLS and CDR2 is YYNGEE. This CDR3 spans 14 amino acids. The CDR3 is CASSATGARTEAFF. The CDR3 DNA reads as TGTGCCAGCAGCGCCACAGGGGCCAGGACTGAAGCTTTCTTT.

The chain is built from TRBV29-1 and TRBJ1-5; 10 bases agree with TRBD1. Germline loops: CDR1 SQVTM, CDR2 ANQGSEA. Germline trimming cut 6 bases from V and 7 bases from J; bases unmatched to any gene: 6. The CDR3 runs to 13 residues. This CDR3 is CSVQTGGGQPQHF. The CDR3 region has the DNA TGCAGCGTCCAGACAGGGGGCGGACAGCCCCAGCATTTT.

The V and J genes are TRBV2 and TRBJ1-5, with TRBD1 matching 8 bases. The CDR3 covers 14 residues. V lost 6 bases to trimming and J lost 3 bases; unmatched junction nucleotides: 4. CDR1 SNHLY and CDR2 FYNNEI come from the germline V gene. The CDR3 protein is CASSGQGTNQPQHF. CDR3 coding DNA: TGTGCCAGCAGCGGACAGGGTACCAATCAGCCCCAGCATTTT.

The chain couples TRBV3-1 (or the pseudogene TRBV3-2) to TRBJ1-2, with a possible D match to TRBD1 (6 bases). The V end lost 4 bases, the J end lost 7 bases, and 16 bases lay between the germline ends. Germline loops: CDR1 LGHDT, CDR2 YNNKEL (reference sequence). The CDR3 extends over 14 amino acids. The CDR3 DNA sequence: TGTGCCAGCAGCCTCCAATTACAGGGCGGTGGCTACACCTTC. Translating it yields CASSLQLQGGGYTF.

This chain joins TRBV19 and TRBJ2-5; 7 nucleotides align to TRBD1. The CDR3 extends over 12 amino acids. Germline-derived CDR1 and CDR2 are LNHDA and SQIVND (reference sequence). V dropped 9 bases and J dropped 5; count of bases not matched to a gene: 6. CDR3 sequence (DNA): TGTGCCAGCACAGGGGTCGGGGAGACCCAGTACTTC. Its translation: CASTGVGETQYF.

The rearrangement joins TRBV5-1 to TRBJ2-3; 7 bases line up with TRBD1. CDR3 length equals 14 residues. Germline V gene sequence: CDR1 SGHRS, CDR2 YFSETQ. Unmatched junction bases numbered 4, after V lost 4 bases and J lost 2 bases. In DNA form, the CDR3 reads TGCGCCAGCAGCCTAGGGACAGACACAGATACGCAGTATTTT. Protein sequence: CASSLGTDTDTQYF.

DNA for the CDR3: TGTGCCAATCCCCGCAGGGAAGGGGATGGCTACACCTTC. As protein: CANPRREGDGYTF. This sequence joins TRBV6-9 and TRBJ1-2; D is perhaps TRBD1 (5 bases). The ends were cut back, 10 bases at V and 6 bases at J, with 18 bases in the middle. The length of the CDR3 is 13 residues. CDR1 and CDR2 from the germline V gene are MNHGY and SVAAGI.

This clone was recorded only once. This sequence joins TRBV28 and TRBJ1-1; TRBD1 is a possible D gene (6 bases). Germline V gene data show CDR1 as MDHEN and CDR2 as SYDVKM. This CDR3 has 13 residues. Trimming took 6 bases from V and 4 from J, leaving 12 bases between them. The CDR3 sequence is CASRVGGATEAFF. The CDR3 DNA sequence: TGTGCCAGCAGAGTCGGGGGGGCCACTGAAGCTTTCTTT.

The J gene is TRBJ1-2, the V gene TRBV19; TRBD1 matches 8 bases. The CDR3 length is 15 residues. The junction had 8 bases not matched to a gene; V was cut back by 4 bases and J by 4 bases. Germline CDR1 LNHDA, CDR2 SQIVND (reference sequence). CDR3 sequence: CASSTPRTGSYGYTF. As DNA, the CDR3 is TGTGCCAGTAGTACACCCAGGACAGGGTCCTATGGCTACACCTTC.

The rearrangement uses TRBV5-6 and TRBJ1-3, with 9 bases matching TRBD1. V lost 2 bases, J lost 0 bases, and 6 bases stayed unmatched. Germline V gene lookup returns CDR1 SGHDT and CDR2 YYEEEE. The CDR3 has 17 residues. In DNA form, the CDR3 reads TGTGCCAGCAGCTTTTTGGAGGGACAGGGCTCTGGAAACACCATATATTTT. It codes for CASSFLEGQGSGNTIYF.

This sequence joins TRBV28 and TRBJ1-2; TRBD1 is a possible D gene (6 bases). Trimming took 1 base from V and 2 from J, leaving 17 bases between them. The CDR3 contains 17 residues. Germline CDR1 is MDHEN and CDR2 is SYDVKM. CDR3 nucleotide sequence: TGTGCCAGCAGTTTATTTTTTTTAATGGGGGCCAACTATGGCTACACCTTC. Translating it yields CASSLFFLMGANYGYTF.

This clone appeared a few times. The chain has TRBV30 and TRBJ1-1; 7 bases match TRBD1. Trimming cost V 5 bases and J 1 base; bases outside gene matches: 4. Germline CDR1 and CDR2: GTSNPN and SVGIG (reference sequence). The CDR3 runs to 13 residues. The DNA of the CDR3 is TGTGCCTGGGCGACAGGGACGAACACTGAAGCTTTCTTT. This gives the protein CAWATGTNTEAFF.

The V gene is TRBV25-1, the J gene TRBJ1-2, with D possibly matching TRBD1 (5 bases). The length of the CDR3 is 12 residues. V lost 1 base to trimming and J lost 6 bases, with 6 bases between them. CDR1 and CDR2 from the germline V gene are MGHDK and SYGVNS. CDR3 amino acids: CASSEWGDGYTF. The CDR3 DNA sequence: TGTGCCAGCAGTGAATGGGGGGATGGCTACACCTTC.

This clone occurred a few times. The chain has TRBV7-2 and TRBJ2-5; 9 bases are shared with TRBD2. The ends lost 9 bases at V and 5 bases at J; junction bases unmatched: 10. Germline CDR1 reads SGHTA; CDR2 reads FQGNSA. CDR3 length: 14 residues. In nucleotides, the CDR3 is TGTGCCAGTGCGGGGGGGGGTATCCCGGAGACCCAGTACTTC. This translates into CASAGGGIPETQYF.

This sequence joins TRBV30 and TRBJ1-2; D unresolved. The CDR3 runs to 12 residues. V dropped 3 bases and J dropped 8 bases, with 13 bases sitting between them. Germline assignment: CDR1 GTSNPN and CDR2 SVGIG (reference sequence). Here the CDR3 DNA reads TGTGCCTGGAGCTCCCCGGTGAGCGGCTACACCTTC. This codes for CAWSSPVSGYTF. The full variable domain, in which reference TRBV30 and TRBJ1-2 provide the parts outside the CDR3, is SQTIHQWPATLVQPVGSPLSLECTVEGTSNPNLYWYRQAAGRGLQLLFYSVGIGQISSEVPQNLSASRPQDRQFILSSKKLLLSDSGFYLCAWSSPVSGYTFGSGTRLTVV.

The sample holds a few counts of this clone. The chain links TRBV19 to TRBJ1-5; 9 positions match TRBD1. Per the germline V gene, CDR1 is LNHDA and CDR2 is SQIVND (reference sequence). The V gene end was trimmed by 3 bases and the J gene end by 6 bases; junction bases not matched to a gene: 3. The CDR3 loop spans 14 amino acids. CDR3 loop: CASSMGQGGQPQHF. In DNA, the CDR3 is TGTGCCAGTAGTATGGGACAGGGAGGTCAGCCCCAGCATTTT.

The V call is TRBV30, the J call TRBJ1-2; perhaps TRBD1 as D (6 bases). Trimming took 2 bases from V and 3 from J, leaving 16 bases between them. CDR1 is GTSNPN, CDR2 SVGIG, per germline (reference sequence). The CDR3 extends over 15 amino acids. The CDR3 DNA follows: TGTGCCTGGAGTCGGGCAGGGGTAATGGACTATGGCTACACCTTC. Translated, it gives CAWSRAGVMDYGYTF.

The table lists this clone with a count of one. The chain is built from TRBV5-1 and TRBJ1-2; TRBD1 matches 9 bases. CDR3 size: 14 residues. The V and J ends lost 2 bases and 3 bases, in that order; junction bases with no gene match: 2. Per the germline V gene, CDR1 is SGHRS and CDR2 is YFSETQ. DNA of the CDR3: TGCGCCAGCAGCTTACAGGGGGCCGACTATGGCTACACCTTC. As protein: CASSLQGADYGYTF.

This clone was recorded only once. The chain carries TRBV15 and TRBJ2-5, with 11 bases that match TRBD2. Germline CDR1 LNHNV, CDR2 YYDKDF (reference sequence). CDR3 length: 17 residues. The V segment lost 2 bases and the J segment 5 bases; nucleotides outside the gene matches: 10. CDR3 sequence: CATSRPPSGGNFETQYF. As DNA, the CDR3 is TGTGCCACCAGCAGACCCCCTAGCGGGGGGAACTTCGAGACCCAGTACTTC.

This clone has only one observation. The J gene is TRBJ2-3, the V gene TRBV9; 8 nucleotides match TRBD2. Looked up from germline, CDR1 is SGDLS and CDR2 is YYNGEE. The CDR3 totals 16 residues. V shed 6 bases, J shed 3 bases, and the junction held 12 bases outside the gene matches. In DNA, the CDR3 is TGTGCCAGCAATTCGGGGGGGACTAGTGGAACAGATACGCAGTATTTT. This sequence encodes CASNSGGTSGTDTQYF.